This T cell receptor (beta chain) derives from a study of intratumoral heterogeneity in liver cancer. No macroscopic necrosis or hemorrhage was seen in sampled areas. This clone was observed a single time. Repertoires were generated with immunoSEQ multiplex PCR, while TCRdb's copy carries only in-frame clones and drops some. Of about 20,000 clones listed, around 75% are singletons. V gave up 2 bases and J gave up 1 base; unmatched junction bases: 3. Germline V lookup: CDR1 SGHKS, CDR2 YYEKEE (reference sequence). The CDR3 covers 16 residues. The sample consisted of tumor-adjacent normal tissue, taken before any cancer treatment. The gene calls are TRBV5-5 and TRBJ2-2; 9 positions match TRBD2. The clonotype originates from an older woman with hepatocellular carcinoma. This CDR3 reads CASSLSGGWNTGELFF. In DNA form, the CDR3 reads TGTGCCAGCAGCTTAAGCGGGGGGTGGAACACCGGGGAGCTGTTTTTT.